This T cell receptor beta chain was profiled in a study of molecular identifiers for immune sequencing clone quantification. General study points: It was shown that clones above 20 RNA copies held over 97% of effector molecules, but under 1% in naive cells.

This clonotype was counted only a few times. Its antigen is currently unknown. This CDR3 spans 19 amino acids. Germline V gives CDR1 LGHDT, CDR2 YNNKEL (reference sequence). The ends lost 4 bases at V and 2 bases at J; junction bases unmatched: 19. Investigators produced naive CD8 libraries from 20,000 to 1,000,000 sorted cells, drawing on 10%, 30% or 50% RNA. Sorting was used to obtain naive CD8 T cells (CD8+CD4-CCR7+CD45RA+). TCRdb itself ran the PCR reads through MiXCR, one entry per CDR3 protein. Here the sample spans some 91,000 distinct CDR3 sequences, 24% being singletons. The specimen sequenced was naive CD8+ T cells from blood, with Jurkat cell RNA spiked in. The subset denotes: FACS-sorted CD8+CD4-CCR7+CD45RA+ naive T cells. The TCR originated in a human donor in good health. Some libraries in this study had Jurkat cell RNA spiked in. The chain uses TRBV3-1 and TRBJ2-5; 7 nucleotides align to TRBD2. The chain's CDR3 is CASSPSRTRVATPQETQYF. As DNA, the CDR3 is TGTGCCAGCAGCCCCTCCAGGACTAGGGTGGCCACACCGCAAGAGACCCAGTACTTC.